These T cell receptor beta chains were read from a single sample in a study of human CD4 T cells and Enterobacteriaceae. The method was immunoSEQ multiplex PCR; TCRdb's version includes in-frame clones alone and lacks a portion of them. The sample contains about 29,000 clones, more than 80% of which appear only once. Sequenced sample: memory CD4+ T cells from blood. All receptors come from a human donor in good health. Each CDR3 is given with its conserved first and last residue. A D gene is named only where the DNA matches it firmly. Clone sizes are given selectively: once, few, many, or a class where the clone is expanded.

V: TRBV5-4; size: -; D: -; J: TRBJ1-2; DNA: TGTGCCAGCATCGAAATTGACAGGTCGGCGGGCTACACCTTC; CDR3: CASIEIDRSAGYTF
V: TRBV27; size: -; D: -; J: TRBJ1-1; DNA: TGTGCCAGCAGCCTGGGGCGGGGGGCAGTAGCTTTCTTT; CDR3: CASSLGRGAVAFF
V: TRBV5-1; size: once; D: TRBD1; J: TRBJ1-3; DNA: TGCGCCAGCAGCTTGGGTACAGGGGGGACTGGAAACACCATATATTTT; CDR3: CASSLGTGGTGNTIYF
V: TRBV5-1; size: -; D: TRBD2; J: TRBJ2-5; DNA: TGCGCCAGCAGCATTAGCGGGAGGGCTGAAGAGACCCAGTACTTC; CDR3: CASSISGRAEETQYF
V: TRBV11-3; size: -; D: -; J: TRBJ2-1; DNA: TGTGCCAGCAGCTTTCGGCCGGACAATGAGCAGTTCTTC; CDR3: CASSFRPDNEQFF
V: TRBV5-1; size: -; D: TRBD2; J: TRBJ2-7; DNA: TGCGCCAGCAGCAACAGAAGCGGGACTAGCGGGGGAGGCTACGAGCAGTACTTC; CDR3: CASSNRSGTSGGGYEQYF
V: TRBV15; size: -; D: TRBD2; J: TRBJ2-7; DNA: TGTGCCACCAGCAGAGATCTGGCGGGAGGGTCCTACGAGCAGTACTTC; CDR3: CATSRDLAGGSYEQYF
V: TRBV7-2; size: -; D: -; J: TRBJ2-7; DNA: TGTGCCAGCAGCTTAGTCTCCAACGTAAACTACGAGCAGTACTTC; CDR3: CASSLVSNVNYEQYF
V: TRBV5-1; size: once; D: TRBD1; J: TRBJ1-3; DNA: TGCGCCAGCAGCTTGGTTGGGACAGCTGGAAACACCATATATTTT; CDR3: CASSLVGTAGNTIYF
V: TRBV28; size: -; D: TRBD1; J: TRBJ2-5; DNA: TGTGCCAGCAGCCCTCTGGGACAGGGGAAAGAGACCCAGTACTTC; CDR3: CASSPLGQGKETQYF
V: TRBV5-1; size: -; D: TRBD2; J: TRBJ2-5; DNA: TGCGCCAGCAGCTTTCAGAGCGGGGGACTCCAAGAGACCCAGTACTTC; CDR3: CASSFQSGGLQETQYF
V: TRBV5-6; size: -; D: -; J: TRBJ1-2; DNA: TGTGCCAGCAGCTTGAGGTCGGCGGTAGGGGTGAGCTACACCTTC; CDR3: CASSLRSAVGVSYTF
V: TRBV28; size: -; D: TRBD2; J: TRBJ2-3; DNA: TGTGCCAGCAGTTTAGCTGACGGGACTAGCGGGAGAGCGGAAGATACGCAGTATTTT; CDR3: CASSLADGTSGRAEDTQYF
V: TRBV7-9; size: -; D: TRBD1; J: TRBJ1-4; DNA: TGTGCCAGCAGCTTAGGACAGGGGGCAGATGAAAAACTGTTTTTT; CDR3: CASSLGQGADEKLFF
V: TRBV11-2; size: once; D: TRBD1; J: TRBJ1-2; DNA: TGTGCCAGCAGCCCTGGACAGGGGGTATCCTATGGCTACACCTTC; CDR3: CASSPGQGVSYGYTF
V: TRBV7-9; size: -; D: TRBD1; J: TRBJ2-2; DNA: TGTGCCAGCAGCAGTACAGGGGGCTCCACCGGGGAGCTGTTTTTT; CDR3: CASSSTGGSTGELFF
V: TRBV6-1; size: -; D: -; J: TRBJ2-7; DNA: TGTGCCAGCAGTTTGGTCAACTCCTACGAGCAGTACTTC; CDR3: CASSLVNSYEQYF
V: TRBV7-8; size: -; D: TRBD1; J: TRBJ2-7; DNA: TGTGCCAGCAGCTTTGGACAGGGTGGCGCCTACGAGCAGTACTTC; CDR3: CASSFGQGGAYEQYF
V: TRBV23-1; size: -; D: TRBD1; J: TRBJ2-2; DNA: TGCGCCAGCGGATCGAAACAGGGGGCCCCACACACCGGGGAGCTGTTTTTT; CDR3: CASGSKQGAPHTGELFF
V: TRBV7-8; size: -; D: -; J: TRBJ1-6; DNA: TGTGCCAGCAGCTTCCAGGGTGGTAATTCACCCCTCCACTTT; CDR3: CASSFQGGNSPLHF
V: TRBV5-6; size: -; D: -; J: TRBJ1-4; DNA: TGTGCCAGCAGCTTGGCGGGACCTACAGCTAATGAAAAACTGTTTTTT; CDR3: CASSLAGPTANEKLFF
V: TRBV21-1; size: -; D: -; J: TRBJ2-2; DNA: TGTGCCACCGGGACGCCTGAACCCGGTGATTGCACCGGGGAGCTGTTTTTT; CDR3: CATGTPEPGDCTGELFF
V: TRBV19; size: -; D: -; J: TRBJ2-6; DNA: TGTGCCAGTAGTGTCGACGGGGCTGGGGCCAACGTCCTGACTTTC; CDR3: CASSVDGAGANVLTF
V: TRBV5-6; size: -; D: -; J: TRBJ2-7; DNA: TGTGCCAGCAGCTTGGGGTACGAGCAGTACTTC; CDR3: CASSLGYEQYF
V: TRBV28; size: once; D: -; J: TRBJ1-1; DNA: TGTGCCAGCAGTACTACAGTTCAGAACACTGAAGCTTTCTTT; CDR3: CASSTTVQNTEAFF
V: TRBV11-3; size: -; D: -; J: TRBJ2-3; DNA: TGTGCCAGCAGCTTTGGGCAGGGGAAGGATACGCAGTATTTT; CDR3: CASSFGQGKDTQYF
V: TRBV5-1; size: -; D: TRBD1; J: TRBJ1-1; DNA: TGCGCCAGCAGCTTGGCGACAGGGGTAGGAACTGAAGCTTTCTTT; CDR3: CASSLATGVGTEAFF
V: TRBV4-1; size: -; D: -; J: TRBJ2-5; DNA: TGCGCCAGCAGCCAAGTCCGGATGCAGGGGCGAGAGACCCAGTACTTC; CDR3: CASSQVRMQGRETQYF
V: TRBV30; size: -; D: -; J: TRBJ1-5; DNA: TGTGCTATGGACGGCAGTAGCAATCAGCCCCAGCATTTT; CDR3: CAMDGSSNQPQHF
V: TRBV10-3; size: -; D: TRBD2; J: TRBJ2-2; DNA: TGTGCCATCACCCGTCTAGCGGGGGGACCAAACACCGGGGAGCTGTTTTTT; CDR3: CAITRLAGGPNTGELFF
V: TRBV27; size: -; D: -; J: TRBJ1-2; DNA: TGTGCCAGCAGTTTATCGCGAGGAAGCAGGGGCTACACCTTC; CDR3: CASSLSRGSRGYTF
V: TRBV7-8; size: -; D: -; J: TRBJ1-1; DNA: TGTGCCAGCAGCTTAGAATTGGCAGGGGTTGGAACTGAAGCTTTCTTT; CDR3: CASSLELAGVGTEAFF
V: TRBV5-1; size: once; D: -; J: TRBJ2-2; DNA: TGCGCCAGCAGCTCGGGCCTGGCGAACACCGGGGAGCTGTTTTTT; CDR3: CASSSGLANTGELFF
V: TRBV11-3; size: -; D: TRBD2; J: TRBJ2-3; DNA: TGTGCAGTTAAGGCGGGGGGGTCCACAGATACGCAGTATTTT; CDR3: CAVKAGGSTDTQYF
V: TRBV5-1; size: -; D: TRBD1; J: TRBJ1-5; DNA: TGCGCCAGCAGCTTGGGGGACAGGGGAGGCAATCAGCCCCAGCATTTT; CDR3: CASSLGDRGGNQPQHF
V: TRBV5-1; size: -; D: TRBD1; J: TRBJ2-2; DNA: TGCGCCAGCAGCTTGGGGGTAGGGACAGGGTTAAACGGGGAGCTGTTTTTT; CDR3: CASSLGVGTGLNGELFF
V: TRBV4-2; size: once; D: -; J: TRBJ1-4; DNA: TGTGCCAGCAGCCAAGAGACAAAAAAACTGTTTTTT; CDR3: CASSQETKKLFF
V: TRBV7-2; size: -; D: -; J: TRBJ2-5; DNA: TGTGCCAGCAACCCTAGGGGTAACCAAGAGACCCAGTACTTC; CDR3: CASNPRGNQETQYF
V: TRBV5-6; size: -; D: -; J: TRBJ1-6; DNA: TGTGCCAGCAGCCGGACCGGACAAAACTCCTATAATTCACCCCTCCACTTT; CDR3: CASSRTGQNSYNSPLHF
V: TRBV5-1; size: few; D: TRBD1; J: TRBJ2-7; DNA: TGCGCCAGCAGCCAAAGCGCAGGTCCCAACCCGGGACAGGGTGTATACGAGCAGTACTTC; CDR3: CASSQSAGPNPGQGVYEQYF
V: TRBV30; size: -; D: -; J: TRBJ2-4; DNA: TGTGCCTGGAGTGGACAGAGCGGGGCCAAAAACATTCAGTACTTC; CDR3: CAWSGQSGAKNIQYF
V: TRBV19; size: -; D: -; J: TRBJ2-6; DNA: TGTGCCAGTAGTATTTTCCTCTCGGCCAACGTCCTGACTTTC; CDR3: CASSIFLSANVLTF
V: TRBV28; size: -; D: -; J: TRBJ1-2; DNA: TGTGCCAGCAGTGGGTCAGGTGTCGGGGGGTATGGCTACACCTTC; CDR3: CASSGSGVGGYGYTF
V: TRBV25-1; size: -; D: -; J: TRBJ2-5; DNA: TGTGCCAGCAGTGAATCGTTCGGGTTAGAGACCCAGTACTTC; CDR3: CASSESFGLETQYF